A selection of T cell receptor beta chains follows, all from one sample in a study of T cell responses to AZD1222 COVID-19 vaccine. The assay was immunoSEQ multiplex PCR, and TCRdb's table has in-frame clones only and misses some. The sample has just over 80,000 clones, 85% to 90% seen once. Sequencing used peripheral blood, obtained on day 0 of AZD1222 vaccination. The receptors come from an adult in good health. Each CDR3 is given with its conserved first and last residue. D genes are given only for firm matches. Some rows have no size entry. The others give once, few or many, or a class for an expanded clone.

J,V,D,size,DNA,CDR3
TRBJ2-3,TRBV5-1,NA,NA,TGCGCCAGCAGCGAGGGGTCTGGCACAGATACGCAGTATTTT,CASSEGSGTDTQYF
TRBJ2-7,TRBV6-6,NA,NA,TGTGCCAGCAGCCTGGACATACTTAAGCGGTACTTC,CASSLDILKRYF
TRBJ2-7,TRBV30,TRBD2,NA,TGTGCCTGGACGCGGGGGGGGCCCCCCTACGAGCAGTACTTC,CAWTRGGPPYEQYF
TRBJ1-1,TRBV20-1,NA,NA,TGCAGTGCTAGTGTTGTGAACACTGAAGCTTTCTTT,CSASVVNTEAFF
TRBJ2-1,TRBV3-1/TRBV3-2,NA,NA,TGTGCCAGCAGCCAAGATACCCTACACAACTCCTACAATGAGCAGTTCTTC,CASSQDTLHNSYNEQFF
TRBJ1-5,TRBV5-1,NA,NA,TGCGCCAGCAGAAGTTCCCCCAATCAGCCCCAGCATTTT,CASRSSPNQPQHF
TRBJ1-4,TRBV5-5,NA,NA,TGTGCCAGCAGCTTCGTTGGGGGAGGCGAAAAACTGTTTTTT,CASSFVGGGEKLFF
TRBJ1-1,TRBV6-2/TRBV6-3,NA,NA,TGTGCCAGCAGACCTGGACGCAGGAACACTGAAGCTTTCTTT,CASRPGRRNTEAFF
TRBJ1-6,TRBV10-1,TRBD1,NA,TGCGCCAGCAGTGTAGGGACAGCAGTAAATTCACCCCTCCACTTT,CASSVGTAVNSPLHF
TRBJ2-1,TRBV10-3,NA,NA,TGTGCCATCAGTGAGTCGCAGACCCTACTGAGGGAGCAGTTCTTC,CAISESQTLLREQFF
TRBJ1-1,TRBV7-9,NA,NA,TGTGCCAGCAGCGGGGACTTCTTAGGGGCTTTCTTT,CASSGDFLGAFF
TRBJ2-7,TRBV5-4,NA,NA,TGTGCCAGCAGCTTGAGGCAGAGAAGCTCCTACGAGCAGTACTTC,CASSLRQRSSYEQYF
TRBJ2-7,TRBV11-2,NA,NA,TGTGCCAGCAGCCCCCGTTCCAAACAGGGTAGGGTTTCCTACGAGCAGTACTTC,CASSPRSKQGRVSYEQYF
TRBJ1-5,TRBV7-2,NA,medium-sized,TGTGCCAGCAGCTTAGGCCGGAACAATCAGCCCCAGCATTTT,CASSLGRNNQPQHF
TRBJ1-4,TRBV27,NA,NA,TGTGCCAGCAGTTTGGAGCTTGGAGGCAATAAACTGTTTTTT,CASSLELGGNKLFF
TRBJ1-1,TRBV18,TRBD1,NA,TGTGCCAGCTCACGGACAGGGGAGAAGGTTACTGAAGCTTTCTTT,CASSRTGEKVTEAFF
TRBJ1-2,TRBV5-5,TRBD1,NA,TGTGCCAGCAGCTCGGACAGGGACTATAACTATGGCTACACCTTC,CASSSDRDYNYGYTF
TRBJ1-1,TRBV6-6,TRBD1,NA,TGTGCCAGCAGTCTACAGGGGGCTGTCACTGAAGCTTTCTTT,CASSLQGAVTEAFF
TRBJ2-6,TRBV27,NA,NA,TGTGCCAGCAGTTTGGGATACGGACTGGGCTCTGGGGCCAACGTCCTGACTTTC,CASSLGYGLGSGANVLTF
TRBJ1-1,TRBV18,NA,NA,TGTGCCAGCTCACAAGACCAAAACACTGAAGCTTTCTTT,CASSQDQNTEAFF
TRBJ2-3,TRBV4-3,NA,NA,TGCGCCAGCAGTCCCCGGGAAGACAGCACAGATACGCAGTATTTT,CASSPREDSTDTQYF
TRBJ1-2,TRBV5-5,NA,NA,TGTGCCAGCAGCTTGGGATCGCGGAACTTCTACACTGTCTATGGCTACACCTTC,CASSLGSRNFYTVYGYTF
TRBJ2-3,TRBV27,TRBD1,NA,TGTGCCAGCAGTTCCCTAGGGGGCGTAAATACGCAGTATTTT,CASSSLGGVNTQYF
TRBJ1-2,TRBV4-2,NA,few,TGTGCCAGCAGCCAAGAAGGAGGGGCATCTCCCTATGGCTACACCTTC,CASSQEGGASPYGYTF
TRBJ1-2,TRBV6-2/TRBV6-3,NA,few,TGTGCCAGCAGTTACCGGGACAACTATGGCTACACCTTC,CASSYRDNYGYTF